The clone carrying this T cell receptor (beta chain) was seen repeatedly, ten times or more. This CDR3 has 15 residues. V was clipped by 2 bases and J by 2 bases; unmatched bases: 5. Per germline, CDR1 SGHRS and CDR2 YFSETQ. Constant-region reverse primers amplified full-length variable regions, followed by semi-nested Nested Universal Primer A PCR. TCRdb re-analysed the 5' RACE reads in MiXCR, keeping a single row per CDR3 protein. In the table there are tens of thousands of distinct CDR3 sequences, about 25% of which are singletons. The specimen was tumor-infiltrating naive CD4+ T cells sorted from the breast tumor. Subset in this sample: naive CD4+ T cells, CD4+CD45RA+CD25-. The TCR was taken from a female donor with breast cancer. V and J are TRBV5-1 and TRBJ1-1, with 8 bases lining up with TRBD1. The CDR3 nucleotides read TGCGCCAGCAGCTTTCCGGGACAGGACAACACTGAAGCTTTCTTT. Its translation: CASSFPGQDNTEAFF.